This entry describes one T cell receptor (beta chain). Its antigen remains unknown. Other DNA variants within this sample encode the same CDR3. V was shortened by 1 base and J by 7 bases, with 5 bases between the two germline ends. The CDR3 is 11 amino acids. The germline V gene has CDR1 DFQATT and CDR2 SNEGSKA (reference sequence). This sample stems from a study of shared clonotypes between healthy human individuals. Findings of the study overall: Non-shared clonotypes were found to have lower generation probabilities than the clonotypes that were shared by all four of the sorted-subset donors. Naive subsets usually exceeded memory subsets in estimated richness.

Deep level was the assay's run setting. Some clones are missing from TCRdb's copy, which holds only in-frame ones; the method was immunoSEQ multiplex PCR. This table has about 2,500,000 clones, more than 80% appearing once. The source is a man between 18 and 35 years old in good health. The rearrangement joins TRBV20-1 to TRBJ2-1, with D unresolved. Material for sequencing was naive CD4+ T cells sorted from blood. The subset here: CD45RA+ positively selected. Here the CDR3 reads CSARVSNEQFF. The DNA of the CDR3 is TGCAGTGCTAGAGTTAGTAATGAGCAGTTCTTC.